The clone carrying this TCR beta chain was detected many times. The antigen is not known. This entry comes from a study of T cells in Graves' hyperthyroidism and ophthalmopathy. Study conclusions and caveats: Before onset, by a median of about six months, the model predicted ophthalmopathy. Blood shared most expanded thyroid clonotypes above 0.001.

Hyperthyroidism had been newly diagnosed in patients aged 18 to 65, and its duration was under 2 months. Exclusions: uncontrolled infection, other autoimmune disease, pregnancy, lactation. Trimming removed 5 bases from V and 3 bases from J; junction bases left unmatched: 6. There are 14 residues in the CDR3. Germline-derived CDR1 and CDR2 are WSHSY and SAAADI. Amplified regions were TCR beta CDR3 sequences from RNA transcripts. An initial round of RT-PCR targeting the TCR CDR3 relied on the HTBI primer set. TCRdb re-derived calls from the multiplex PCR reads in MiXCR, one entry per CDR3 protein. Of fewer than 850,000 distinct CDR3 sequences in the sample, around 16% are singletons; the top ten hold 15% to 19%.

Material: blood. The V and J genes are TRBV10-2 and TRBJ1-1, with 7 bases that match TRBD1. This clonotype originated in a man aged 50-59 years with Graves' hyperthyroidism. The CDR3 nucleotides are TGCGCCAGCAGTTCGACAGGGAGGGACACTGAAGCTTTCTTT. Translated: CASSSTGRDTEAFF.